This T cell receptor beta chain was sequenced for a study of blood T cell repertoires in COVID-19 (dated by TCRdb to about 2020). Looking at the study overall: The collaborator samples originated in the United States, Italy and Spain and spanned the acute and convalescent phases of COVID-19. Nearly every sample came with metadata listing a de-identified subject ID, COVID-19 status, age in years and sex. Samples came from the ongoing ImmuneRACE study (first 160 participants) plus 1,254 subjects from 6 global collaborators. Where available, HLA class I and class II types were taken from metadata supplied by the sample provider and were not determined by assay-based typing. The material from the prospective study consisted of cDNA or gDNA derived from T cells, B-cell-depleted T cells, or PBMCs. Subjects who had been exposed to COVID-19, were actively infected with it, or had recovered from it provided the deeply sampled blood TCRbeta repertoires that made up the dataset. The repertoires were released in a freely available public database intended as a resource for research on the immune response to SARS-CoV-2. What the research found in general, with its limitations: The quantity of clinical and demographic metadata differed by source and by participant and was supplied without curation.

As encoded in the germline V gene, CDR1 is SGHDN while CDR2 is FVKESK. V is trimmed back by 4 bases and J by 4 bases, and the junction contains 7 bases that no gene match accounts for. Measured from the cysteine to the phenylalanine, the CDR3 is 14 residues long. The sequence is cut down to CDR3 DNA, 42 bases in frame from base 1. In Seattle, one collaborating source enrolled patients while the infection was active and tracked those patients longitudinally over the course of disease. Collaborating institutions collected whole blood in K2EDTA tubes following their own protocols. Collaborator samples were shipped for TCRbeta analysis as frozen whole blood, isolated PBMCs, or DNA extracted from either sample type. TCRbeta CDR3 regions were amplified from genomic DNA by means of the immunoSEQ Assay, a bias-controlled multiplex PCR. Under the source paper's analysis protocol: Nucleated cell counts per sample were estimated from amplification of reference gene primers within the assay. Sequence reads were collapsed and filtered to measure the absolute abundance of every unique TCRbeta CDR3 rearrangement. Productive Simpson clonality was computed per sample as the square root of Simpson's diversity index over productive rearrangements. TCRdb provides this immuneACCESS table in a form limited to in-frame rearrangements. Some clones are lacking; in checked studies, under half of them reflect an unresolved V gene, and why the rest are absent is not known. The V and J calls and the clone size are those of that table, but D and trimming were determined from the DNA. This sample comprises approximately 150,000 clones, around 81% of them detected only once. 6.5% to 9.5% of the sample comes from the top ten.

This clone was seen a single time. It has no known antigen specificity. No base-level quality is on record; no much larger clone is a single base apart. This TCR was recovered from a woman of 80 years or more with COVID-19, enrolled during active disease. The sample taken for sequencing was peripheral blood. Here the chain combines TRBV14 and TRBJ2-7; 7 junctional bases match TRBD1. CDR3 sequence: CASSLSGTAYEQYF. The DNA is as follows: TGTGCCAGCAGCCTATCCGGGACAGCTTACGAGCAGTACTTC.